The source of this T cell receptor beta chain is a study of blood T cell repertoires in COVID-19. At the level of the study: Samples representing acute and convalescent COVID-19 were sourced from the United States, Italy and Spain.

Germline V gene lookup returns CDR1 LGHNA and CDR2 YNFKEQ. CDR3 length: 16 amino acids. Losses at the gene ends were 5 bases for V and 3 bases for J; bases not matched to a gene: 8. Assay used: immunoSEQ multiplex PCR; TCRdb lists only in-frame clones, some missing. The sample shows roughly 310,000 clones, roughly 90% of them seen only once. The rearrangement joins TRBV4-2 to TRBJ1-1, with 11 bases aligning to TRBD1. The TCR originated in a woman aged 30 to 39 with COVID-19, enrolled during active disease. The sequencing input was peripheral blood. The CDR3 loop is CASSARTGGVDTEAFF. Here the CDR3 DNA reads TGTGCCAGCAGCGCGCGGACAGGGGGCGTAGACACTGAAGCTTTCTTT.